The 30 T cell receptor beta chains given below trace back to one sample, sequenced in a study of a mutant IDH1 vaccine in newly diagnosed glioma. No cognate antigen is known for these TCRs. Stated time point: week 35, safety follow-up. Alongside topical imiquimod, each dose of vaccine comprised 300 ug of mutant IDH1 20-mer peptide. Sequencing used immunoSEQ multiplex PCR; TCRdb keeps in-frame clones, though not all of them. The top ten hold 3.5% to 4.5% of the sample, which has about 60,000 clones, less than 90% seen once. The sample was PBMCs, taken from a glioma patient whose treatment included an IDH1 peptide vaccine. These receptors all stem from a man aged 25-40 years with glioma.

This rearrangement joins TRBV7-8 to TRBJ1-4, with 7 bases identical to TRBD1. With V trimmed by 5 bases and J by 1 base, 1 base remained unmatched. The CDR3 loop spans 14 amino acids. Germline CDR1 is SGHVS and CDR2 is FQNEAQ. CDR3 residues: CASSPGGTNEKLFF. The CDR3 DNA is TGTGCCAGCAGCCCAGGGGGAACTAATGAAAAACTGTTTTTT.

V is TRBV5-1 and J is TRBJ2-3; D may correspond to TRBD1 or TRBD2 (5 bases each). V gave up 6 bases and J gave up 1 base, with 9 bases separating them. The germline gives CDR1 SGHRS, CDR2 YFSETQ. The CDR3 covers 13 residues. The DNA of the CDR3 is TGCGCCAGCAATCAGGGAGGCACAGATACGCAGTATTTT. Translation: CASNQGGTDTQYF.

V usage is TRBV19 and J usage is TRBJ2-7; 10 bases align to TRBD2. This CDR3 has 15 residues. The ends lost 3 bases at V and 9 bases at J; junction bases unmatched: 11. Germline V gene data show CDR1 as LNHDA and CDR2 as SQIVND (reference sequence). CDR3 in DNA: TGTGCCAGTAGTATTAGCCTAGCGGGGGCTACCTGGCAGTACTTC. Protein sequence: CASSISLAGATWQYF.

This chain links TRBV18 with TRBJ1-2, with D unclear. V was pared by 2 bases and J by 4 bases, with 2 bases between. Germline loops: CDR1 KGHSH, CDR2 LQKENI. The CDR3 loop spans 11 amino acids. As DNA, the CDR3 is TGTGCCAGCTCACCAGCCTATGGCTACACCTTC. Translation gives CASSPAYGYTF.

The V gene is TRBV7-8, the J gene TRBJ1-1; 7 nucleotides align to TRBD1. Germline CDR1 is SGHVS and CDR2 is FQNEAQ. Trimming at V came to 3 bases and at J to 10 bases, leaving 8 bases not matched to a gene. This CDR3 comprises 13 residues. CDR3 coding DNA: TGTGCCAGCAGCTTCGAGAGGGGGCATGGAGCTTTCTTT. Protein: CASSFERGHGAFF. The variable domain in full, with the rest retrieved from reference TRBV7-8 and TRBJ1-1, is GAGVSQSPRYKVAKRGQDVALRCDPISGHVSLFWYQQALGQGPEFLTYFQNEAQLDKSGLPSDRFFAERPEGSVSTLKIQRTQQEDSAVYLCASSFERGHGAFFGQGTRLTVV.

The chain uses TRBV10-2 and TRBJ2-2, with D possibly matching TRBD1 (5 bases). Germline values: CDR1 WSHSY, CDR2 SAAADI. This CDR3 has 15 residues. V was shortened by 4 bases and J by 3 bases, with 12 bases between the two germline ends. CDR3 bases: TGCGCCAGCAGTGTCGCAGGGCCGGACACCGGGGAGCTGTTTTTT. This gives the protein CASSVAGPDTGELFF.

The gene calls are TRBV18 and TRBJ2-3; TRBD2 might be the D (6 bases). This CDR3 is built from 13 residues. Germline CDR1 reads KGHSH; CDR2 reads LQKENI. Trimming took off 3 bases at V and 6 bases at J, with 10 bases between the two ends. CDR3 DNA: TGTGCCAGCTCACCGCAGACTAGGGATACGCAGTATTTT. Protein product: CASSPQTRDTQYF.

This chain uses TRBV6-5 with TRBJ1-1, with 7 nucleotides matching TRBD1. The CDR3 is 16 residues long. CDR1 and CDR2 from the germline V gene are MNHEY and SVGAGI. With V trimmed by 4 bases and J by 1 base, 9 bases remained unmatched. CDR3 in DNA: TGTGCCAGCAGTTCCGCGGGGACAGAGACGAACACTGAAGCTTTCTTT. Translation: CASSSAGTETNTEAFF.

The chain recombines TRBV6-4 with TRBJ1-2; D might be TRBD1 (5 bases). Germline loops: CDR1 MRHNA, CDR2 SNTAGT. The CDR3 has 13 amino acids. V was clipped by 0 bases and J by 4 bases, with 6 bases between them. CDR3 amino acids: CASSDSGTYGYTF. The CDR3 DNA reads TGTGCCAGCAGTGACTCCGGGACCTATGGCTACACCTTC.

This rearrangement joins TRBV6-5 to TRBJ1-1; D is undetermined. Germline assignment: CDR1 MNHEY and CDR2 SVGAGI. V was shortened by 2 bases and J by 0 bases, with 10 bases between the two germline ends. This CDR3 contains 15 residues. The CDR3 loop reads CASSYLAILNTEAFF. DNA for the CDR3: TGTGCCAGCAGTTACCTCGCGATCTTGAACACTGAAGCTTTCTTT.

CDR3 sequence (DNA): TGCGCCAGCAGCGGACAGGCCGTAGATAGCACAGATACGCAGTATTTT. Amino acids: CASSGQAVDSTDTQYF. This sequence joins TRBV5-1 and TRBJ2-3, with 7 bases aligning to TRBD1. Germline CDR1 is SGHRS and CDR2 is YFSETQ. V shed 4 bases, J shed 0 bases, and the junction held 8 bases outside the gene matches. The CDR3 is 16 amino acids.

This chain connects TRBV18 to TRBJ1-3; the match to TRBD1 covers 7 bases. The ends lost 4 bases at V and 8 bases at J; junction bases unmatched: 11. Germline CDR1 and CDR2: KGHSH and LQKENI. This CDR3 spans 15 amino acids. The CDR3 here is CASSLRRTGRDTIYF. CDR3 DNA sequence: TGTGCCAGCTCACTTAGACGGACAGGTCGCGACACCATATATTTT.

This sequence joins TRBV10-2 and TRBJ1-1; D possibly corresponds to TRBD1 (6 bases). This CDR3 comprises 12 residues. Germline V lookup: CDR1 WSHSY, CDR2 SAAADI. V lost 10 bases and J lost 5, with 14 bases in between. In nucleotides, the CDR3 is TGCGCCACTAGAGGGGGAGGTACTGAAGCTTTCTTT. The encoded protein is CATRGGGTEAFF.

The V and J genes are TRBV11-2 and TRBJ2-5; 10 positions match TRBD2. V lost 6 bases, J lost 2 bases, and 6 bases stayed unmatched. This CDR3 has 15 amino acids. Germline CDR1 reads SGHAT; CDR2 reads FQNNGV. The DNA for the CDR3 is TGTGCCAGCAGACCCCGGACTAGCGGACAAGAGACCCAGTACTTC. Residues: CASRPRTSGQETQYF.

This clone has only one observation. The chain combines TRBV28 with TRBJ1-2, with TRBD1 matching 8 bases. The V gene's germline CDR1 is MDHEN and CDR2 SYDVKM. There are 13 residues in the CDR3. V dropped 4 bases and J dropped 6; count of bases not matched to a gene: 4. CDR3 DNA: TGTGCCAGCAGTTCGGGACAGGTACATGGCTACACCTTC. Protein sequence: CASSSGQVHGYTF.

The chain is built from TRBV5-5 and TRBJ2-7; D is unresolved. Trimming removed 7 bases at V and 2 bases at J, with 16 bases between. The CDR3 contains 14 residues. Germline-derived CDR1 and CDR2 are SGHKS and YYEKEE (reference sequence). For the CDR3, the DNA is TGTGCCAGCGTCAATGTGGGCAGGACCTACGAGCAGTACTTC. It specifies CASVNVGRTYEQYF.

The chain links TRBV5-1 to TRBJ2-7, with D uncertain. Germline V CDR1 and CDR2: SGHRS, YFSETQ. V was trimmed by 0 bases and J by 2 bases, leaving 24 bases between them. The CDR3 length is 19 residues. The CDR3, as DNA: TGCGCCAGCAGCTTGGTTGAATCCAGGCTCTACAGTGAACCCTACGAGCAGTACTTC. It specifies CASSLVESRLYSEPYEQYF.

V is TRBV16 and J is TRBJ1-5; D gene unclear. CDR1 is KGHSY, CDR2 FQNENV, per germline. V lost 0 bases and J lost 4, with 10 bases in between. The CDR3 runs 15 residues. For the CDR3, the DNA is TGTGCCAGCAGCCAATCAAATCGGGGAAATCAGCCCCAGCATTTT. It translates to CASSQSNRGNQPQHF.

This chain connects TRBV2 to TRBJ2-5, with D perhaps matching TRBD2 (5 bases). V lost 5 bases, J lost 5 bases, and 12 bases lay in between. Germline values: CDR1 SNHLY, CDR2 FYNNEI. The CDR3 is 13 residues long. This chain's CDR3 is CASSRRVRETQYF. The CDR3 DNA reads TGTGCCAGCAGTCGGCGGGTTAGGGAGACCCAGTACTTC.

CDR3 in DNA: TGTGCCAGCAGCTTAGAGGGTCAGGACAATGAAAAACTGTTTTTT. Translated: CASSLEGQDNEKLFF. The rearrangement uses TRBV11-2 and TRBJ1-4; D is undetermined. V shed 0 bases and J shed 5 bases, with 10 bases lying between them. The CDR3 runs to 15 residues. Germline loops: CDR1 SGHAT, CDR2 FQNNGV. Full variable domain (outside the CDR3, taken from reference TRBV11-2 and TRBJ1-4): EAGVAQSPRYKIIEKRQSVAFWCNPISGHATLYWYQQILGQGPKLLIQFQNNGVVDDSQLPKDRFSAERLKGVDSTLKIQPAKLEDSAVYLCASSLEGQDNEKLFFGSGTQLSVL.

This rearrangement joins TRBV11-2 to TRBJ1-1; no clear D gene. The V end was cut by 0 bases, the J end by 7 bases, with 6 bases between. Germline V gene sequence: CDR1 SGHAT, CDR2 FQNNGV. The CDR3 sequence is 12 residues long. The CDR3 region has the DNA TGTGCCAGCAGCTTAGAACCGAGTGAAGCTTTCTTT. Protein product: CASSLEPSEAFF.

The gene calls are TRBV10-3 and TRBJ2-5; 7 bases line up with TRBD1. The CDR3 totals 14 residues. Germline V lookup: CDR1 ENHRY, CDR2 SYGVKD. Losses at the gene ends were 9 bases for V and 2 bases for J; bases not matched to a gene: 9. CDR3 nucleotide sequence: TGTGCCATAAAAAGGGGGCAGGGGCAAGAGACCCAGTACTTC. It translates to CAIKRGQGQETQYF.

CDR3 nucleotides: TGCGCCAGCAGCTTGGGCCAGGGGGCTCCCGGGGAGCTGTTTTTT. This encodes CASSLGQGAPGELFF. V and J are TRBV5-1 and TRBJ2-2, with 8 bases aligning to TRBD1. Germline loops: CDR1 SGHRS, CDR2 YFSETQ. After removal of 0 bases from V and 6 bases from J, the junction contained 4 bases not matched to a gene. CDR3 length equals 15 residues.

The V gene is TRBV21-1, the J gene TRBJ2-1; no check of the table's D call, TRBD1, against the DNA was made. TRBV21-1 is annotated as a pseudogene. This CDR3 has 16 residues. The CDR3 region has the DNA TGTGCCAGCAGCACCGTCGGAAGACAGACCCACAATGAGCAGTTCTTC. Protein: CASSTVGRQTHNEQFF.

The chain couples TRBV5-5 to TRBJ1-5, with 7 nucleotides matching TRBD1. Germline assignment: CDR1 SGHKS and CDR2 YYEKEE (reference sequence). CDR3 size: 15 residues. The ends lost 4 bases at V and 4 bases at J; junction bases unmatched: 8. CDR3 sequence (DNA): TGTGCCAGCAGCACTTCAGGGGGGCCGAATCAGCCCCAGCATTTT. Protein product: CASSTSGGPNQPQHF.

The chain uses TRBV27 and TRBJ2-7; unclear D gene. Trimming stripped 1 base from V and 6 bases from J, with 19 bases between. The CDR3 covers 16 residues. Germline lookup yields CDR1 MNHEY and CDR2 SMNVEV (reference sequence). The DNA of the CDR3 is TGTGCCAGCAGTTTATTAGGCCGGCAGGTAAACGGCGAGCAGTACTTC. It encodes CASSLLGRQVNGEQYF.

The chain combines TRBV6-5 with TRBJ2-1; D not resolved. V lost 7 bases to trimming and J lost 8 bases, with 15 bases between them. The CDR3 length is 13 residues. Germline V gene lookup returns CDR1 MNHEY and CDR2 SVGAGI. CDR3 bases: TGTGCCAGCATTGGCACGTTTTTGGATGAGCAGTTCTTC. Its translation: CASIGTFLDEQFF.

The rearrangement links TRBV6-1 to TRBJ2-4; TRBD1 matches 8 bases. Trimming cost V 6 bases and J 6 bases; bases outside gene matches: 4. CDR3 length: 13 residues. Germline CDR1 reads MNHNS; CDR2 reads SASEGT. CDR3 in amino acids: CASSADRANIQYF. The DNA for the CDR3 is TGTGCCAGCAGCGCGGACAGGGCAAACATTCAGTACTTC.

CDR3 DNA: TGTGCCAGCGAAGGGGACAGGGGATACAATGAGCAGTTCTTC. Translated: CASEGDRGYNEQFF. The V gene is TRBV2, the J gene TRBJ2-1; 10 bases are shared with TRBD1. The CDR3 contains 14 residues. V shed 8 bases, J shed 4 bases, and the junction held 5 bases outside the gene matches. The germline gives CDR1 SNHLY, CDR2 FYNNEI.

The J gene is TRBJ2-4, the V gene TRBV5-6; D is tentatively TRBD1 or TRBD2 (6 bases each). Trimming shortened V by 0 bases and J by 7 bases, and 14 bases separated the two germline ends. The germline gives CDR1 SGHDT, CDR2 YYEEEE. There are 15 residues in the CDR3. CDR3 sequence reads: CASSLEGGAWNIQYF. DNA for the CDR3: TGTGCCAGCAGCTTGGAGGGGGGCGCCTGGAACATTCAGTACTTC.